This is a list of T cell receptor beta chains from one sample in a study of STAT5B mutations in CD4+ large granular lymphocyte leukemia. The table came from immunoSEQ multiplex PCR; TCRdb's copy has only in-frame clones and leaves some out. The data contain over 35,000 clones, less than 85% of them singletons. Sequences were obtained from CD4+ T cells from blood buffy coats. The receptors were gathered from a human donor in good health. Each CDR3 is given with its conserved first and last residue. The D gene is left open where the match is weak. Size is omitted from some rows. Given values are once, few, many or a class for expanded clones.

abundance	d_gene	j_gene	v_gene	CDR3nt	CDR3aa
.	.	TRBJ1-4	TRBV4-2	TGTGCCAGCAGCCAAGGTTTAGGGGCAACTAATGAAAAACTGTTTTTT	CASSQGLGATNEKLFF
.	.	TRBJ2-2	TRBV6-6	TGTGCCAGCAGTTTACAGGGCGGGCGGAACACCGGGGAGCTGTTTTTT	CASSLQGGRNTGELFF
.	.	TRBJ2-2	TRBV5-1	TGCGCCAGCAGCTTGAGAAATCAGGGCCCGAACACCGGGGAGCTGTTTTTT	CASSLRNQGPNTGELFF
.	.	TRBJ1-3	TRBV4-1	TGCGCCAGCAGCCAAGCCTACAGGGCCTCTGGAAACACCATATATTTT	CASSQAYRASGNTIYF
.	.	TRBJ1-1	TRBV25-1	TGTGCCAGCTCGAGGGTTGGCCTGAACACTGAAGCTTTCTTT	CASSRVGLNTEAFF
.	TRBD1	TRBJ1-5	TRBV7-9	TGTGCCAGCAGCTGGGGGACAGGTGGCAATCAGCCCCAGCATTTT	CASSWGTGGNQPQHF
few	.	TRBJ1-3	TRBV28	TGTGCCAGCAGTACTGGAGGATCTGGAAACACCATATATTTT	CASSTGGSGNTIYF
.	.	TRBJ1-4	TRBV2	TGTGCCAGCCATATTGCAACTAATGAAAAACTGTTTTTT	CASHIATNEKLFF
.	.	TRBJ1-2	TRBV7-9	TGTGCCAGCAGCTTAGGTGAGACAAGAGGCTACACCTTC	CASSLGETRGYTF
.	.	TRBJ2-7	TRBV6-1	TGTGCCAGCGCTTCCCCGGGCTACGAGCAGTACTTC	CASASPGYEQYF
.	TRBD2	TRBJ2-1	TRBV28	TGTGCCAGCAGTCTCGGACTAGCGGGGGGAAGTGAGCAGTTCTTC	CASSLGLAGGSEQFF
.	.	TRBJ2-2	TRBV6-6	TGTGCCAGCAGTTACCCCAGAAACACCGGGGAGCTGTTTTTT	CASSYPRNTGELFF
.	TRBD2	TRBJ2-1	TRBV9	TGTGCCAGCAGCCCAGGTGGGACTAGCGGGGGGATCGCCCAGAATGAGCAGTTCTTC	CASSPGGTSGGIAQNEQFF
.	.	TRBJ2-7	TRBV19	TGTGCCAGCCGGCAGGGGTCCATCTACGAGCAGTACTTC	CASRQGSIYEQYF
once	TRBD2	TRBJ2-2	TRBV9	TGTGCCAGCAGCTCCAGACTAGCTTTGGCCGGGGAGCTGTTTTTT	CASSSRLALAGELFF